This TCR beta chain emerged from a study of blood T cell repertoires in COVID-19. Study context: The United States, Italy and Spain provided the acute and convalescent COVID-19 samples. PBMCs, B-cell-depleted T cells, or T cells were the source of the cDNA or gDNA that made up the material.

As handled by the study authors: Amplification of reference gene primers was used by the study to estimate nucleated cell counts. Sequencing was performed with immunoSEQ multiplex PCR; in TCRdb, only in-frame clones are kept and a portion is missing. V, J and clone size are those of that table, while D and trimming were read from the DNA. The profile covers about 130,000 clones, with roughly 86% appearing a single time and 10% to 12% taken by the ten largest. The junction had 4 bases not matched to a gene; V was cut back by 0 bases and J by 1 base. Germline V gene sequence: CDR1 SGDLS, CDR2 YYNGEE. The CDR3 contains 16 residues. Enrolled during active infection, Seattle patients were then followed longitudinally.

The sequence derives from a woman in her 70s with COVID-19, enrolled during active disease. The J gene is TRBJ2-3, the V gene TRBV9; 8 nucleotides match TRBD2. Sequencing was carried out using peripheral blood. The CDR3 DNA reads TGTGCCAGCAGCGTAGTAGCGGGGTCAGGCACAGATACGCAGTATTTT. Translating it yields CASSVVAGSGTDTQYF.